This T cell receptor beta chain stems from a study of cytomegalovirus exposure and HLA in healthy donors. The trim removed 5 bases at V and 4 bases at J, leaving 5 bases unmatched. The V gene's germline CDR1 is SGHTA and CDR2 FQGNSA. The length of the CDR3 is 14 residues. These donors counted as nominally healthy when sampled, but unrecorded immune exposures were likely. The PCR ran on 60 Vbeta and 13 Jbeta primers. Assay: immunoSEQ multiplex PCR; the TCRdb copy retains only in-frame clones and omits some. The sample yields around 120,000 clones, 80% seen once. The clonotype originates from a female donor in good health and CMV-seropositive. The sequenced sample consisted of PBMCs. The genes are TRBV7-2 and TRBJ2-3, with 8 bases fitting TRBD2. DNA for the CDR3: TGTGCCAGCAGCGCCACTAGCGGAGCAGATACGCAGTATTTT. Protein sequence: CASSATSGADTQYF.